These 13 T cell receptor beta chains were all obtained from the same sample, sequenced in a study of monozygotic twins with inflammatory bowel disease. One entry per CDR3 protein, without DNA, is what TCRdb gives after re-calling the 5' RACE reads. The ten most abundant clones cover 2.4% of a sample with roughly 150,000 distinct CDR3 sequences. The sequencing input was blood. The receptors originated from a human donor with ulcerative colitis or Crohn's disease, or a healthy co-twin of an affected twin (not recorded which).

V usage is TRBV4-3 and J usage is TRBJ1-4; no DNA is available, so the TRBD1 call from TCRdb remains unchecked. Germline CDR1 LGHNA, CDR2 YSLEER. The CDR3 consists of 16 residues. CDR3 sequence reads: CASSQAPGQGVEKLFF.

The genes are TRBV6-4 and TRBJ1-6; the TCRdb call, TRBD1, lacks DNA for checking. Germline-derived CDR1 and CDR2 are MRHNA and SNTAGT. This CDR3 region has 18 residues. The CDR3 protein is CASSDFGQKSSYNSPLHF.

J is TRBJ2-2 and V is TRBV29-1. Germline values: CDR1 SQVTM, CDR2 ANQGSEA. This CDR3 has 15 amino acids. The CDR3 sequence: CSVDGVSARTGELFF.

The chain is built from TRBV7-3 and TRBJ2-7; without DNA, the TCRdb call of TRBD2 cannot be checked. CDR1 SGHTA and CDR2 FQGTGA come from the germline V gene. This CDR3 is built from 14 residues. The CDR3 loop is CASSFSGGAYEQYF. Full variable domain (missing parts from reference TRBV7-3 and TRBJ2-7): GAGVSQTPSNKVTEKGKYVELRCDPISGHTALYWYRQSLGQGPEFLIYFQGTGAADDSGLPNDRFFAVRPEGSVSTLKIQRTERGDSAVYLCASSFSGGAYEQYFGPGTRLTVT.

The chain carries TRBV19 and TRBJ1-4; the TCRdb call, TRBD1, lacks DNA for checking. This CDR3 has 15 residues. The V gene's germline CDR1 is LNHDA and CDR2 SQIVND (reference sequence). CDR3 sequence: CASSFQQLPSGKLFF.

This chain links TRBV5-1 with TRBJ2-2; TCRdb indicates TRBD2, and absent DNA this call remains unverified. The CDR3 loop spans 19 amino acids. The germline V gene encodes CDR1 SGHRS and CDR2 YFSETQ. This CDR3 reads CASSSSGFLKTSPTGELFF. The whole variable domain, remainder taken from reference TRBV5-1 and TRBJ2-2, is KAGVTQTPRYLIKTRGQQVTLSCSPISGHRSVSWYQQTPGQGLQFLFEYFSETQRNKGNFPGRFSGRQFSNSRSEMNVSTLELGDSALYLCASSSSGFLKTSPTGELFFGEGSRLTVL.

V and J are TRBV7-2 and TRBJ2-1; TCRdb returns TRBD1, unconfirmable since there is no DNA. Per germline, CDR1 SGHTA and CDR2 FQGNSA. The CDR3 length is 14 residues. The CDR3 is CASSPGHSSNEQFF.

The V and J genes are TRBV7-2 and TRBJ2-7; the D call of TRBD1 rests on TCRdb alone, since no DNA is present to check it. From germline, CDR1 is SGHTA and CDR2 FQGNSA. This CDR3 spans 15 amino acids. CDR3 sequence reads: CASSLPGVKGYEQYF.

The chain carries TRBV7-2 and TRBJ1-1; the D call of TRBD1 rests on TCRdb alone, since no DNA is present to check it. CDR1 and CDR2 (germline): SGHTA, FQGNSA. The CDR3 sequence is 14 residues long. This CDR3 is CASSSGRGTTEAFF.

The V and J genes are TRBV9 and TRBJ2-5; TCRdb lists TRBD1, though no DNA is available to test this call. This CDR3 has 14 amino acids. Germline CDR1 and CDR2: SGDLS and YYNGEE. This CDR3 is CASSVGGVGKTQYF.

The CDR3 protein is CSASITAKNIQYF. The chain joins TRBV20-1 to TRBJ2-4. Germline V gene data show CDR1 as DFQATT and CDR2 as SNEGSKA (reference sequence). This CDR3 comprises 13 residues.

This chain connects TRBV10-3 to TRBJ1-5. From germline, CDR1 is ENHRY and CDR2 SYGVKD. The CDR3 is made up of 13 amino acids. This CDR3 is CAISEGGYQPQHF.

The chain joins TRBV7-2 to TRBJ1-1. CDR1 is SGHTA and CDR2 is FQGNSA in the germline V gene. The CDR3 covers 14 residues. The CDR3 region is CASSSLLTDPRAFF.